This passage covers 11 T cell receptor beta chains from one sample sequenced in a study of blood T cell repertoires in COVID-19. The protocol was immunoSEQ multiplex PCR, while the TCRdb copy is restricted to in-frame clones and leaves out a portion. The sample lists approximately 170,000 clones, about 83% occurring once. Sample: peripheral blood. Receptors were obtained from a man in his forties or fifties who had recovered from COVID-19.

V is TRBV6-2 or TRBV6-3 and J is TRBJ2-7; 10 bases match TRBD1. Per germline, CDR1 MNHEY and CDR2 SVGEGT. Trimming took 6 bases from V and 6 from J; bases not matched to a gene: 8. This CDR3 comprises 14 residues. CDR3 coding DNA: TGTGCCAGCAGCCCCGGGACAGGGGTGGGCGAGCAGTACTTC. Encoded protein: CASSPGTGVGEQYF.

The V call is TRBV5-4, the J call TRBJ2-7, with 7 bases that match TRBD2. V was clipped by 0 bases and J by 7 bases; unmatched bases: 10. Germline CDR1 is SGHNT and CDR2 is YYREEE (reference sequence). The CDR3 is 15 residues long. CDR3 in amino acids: CASSLGAGPLEEQYF. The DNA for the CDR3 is TGTGCCAGCAGCTTGGGAGCGGGGCCTTTAGAGGAGCAGTACTTC.

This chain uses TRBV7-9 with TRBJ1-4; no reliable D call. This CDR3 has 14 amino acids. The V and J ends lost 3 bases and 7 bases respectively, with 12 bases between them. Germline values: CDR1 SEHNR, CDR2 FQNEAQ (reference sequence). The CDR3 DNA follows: TGTGCCAGCAGCTTGAGGGTTGAAGGTGAAAAACTGTTTTTT. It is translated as CASSLRVEGEKLFF.

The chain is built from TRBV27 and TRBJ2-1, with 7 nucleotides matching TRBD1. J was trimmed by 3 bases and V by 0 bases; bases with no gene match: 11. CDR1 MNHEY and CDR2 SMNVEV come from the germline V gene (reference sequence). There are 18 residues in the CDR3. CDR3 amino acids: CASSLSARAGGFYNEQFF. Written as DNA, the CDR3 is TGTGCCAGCAGTTTATCGGCCCGAGCAGGGGGTTTCTACAATGAGCAGTTCTTC.

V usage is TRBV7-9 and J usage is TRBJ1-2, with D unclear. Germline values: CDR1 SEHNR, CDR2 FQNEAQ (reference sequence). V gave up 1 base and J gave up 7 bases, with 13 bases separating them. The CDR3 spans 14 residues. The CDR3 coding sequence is TGTGCCAGCAGCTTAGATGCCCCTCGGGGTGGCTACACCTTC. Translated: CASSLDAPRGGYTF.

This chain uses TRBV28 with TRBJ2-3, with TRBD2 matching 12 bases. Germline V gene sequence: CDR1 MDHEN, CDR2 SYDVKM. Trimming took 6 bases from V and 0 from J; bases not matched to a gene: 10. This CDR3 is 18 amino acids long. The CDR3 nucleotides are TGTGCCAGCAGCGCTATTCTAGCGGGAGGGCCCAGCACAGATACGCAGTATTTT. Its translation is CASSAILAGGPSTDTQYF.

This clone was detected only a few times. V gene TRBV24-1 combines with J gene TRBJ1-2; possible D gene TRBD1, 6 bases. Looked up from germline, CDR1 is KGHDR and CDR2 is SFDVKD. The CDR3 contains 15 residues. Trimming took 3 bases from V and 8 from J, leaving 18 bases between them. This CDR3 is CATSDQTQGKGGYTF. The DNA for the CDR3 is TGTGCCACCAGTGATCAGACACAGGGAAAGGGGGGCTACACCTTC.

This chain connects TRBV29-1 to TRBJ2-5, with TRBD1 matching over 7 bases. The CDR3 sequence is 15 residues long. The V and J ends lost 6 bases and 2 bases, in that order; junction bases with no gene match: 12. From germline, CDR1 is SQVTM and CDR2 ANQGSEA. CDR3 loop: CSVQLVGQNQETQYF. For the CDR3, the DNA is TGCAGCGTCCAACTAGTGGGACAGAATCAAGAGACCCAGTACTTC.

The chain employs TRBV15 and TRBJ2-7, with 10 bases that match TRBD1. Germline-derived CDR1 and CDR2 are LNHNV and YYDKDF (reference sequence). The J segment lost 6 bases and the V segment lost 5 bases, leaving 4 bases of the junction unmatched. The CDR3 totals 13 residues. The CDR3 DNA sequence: TGTGCCACCAGCCGGGACAGGGGATCCGAGCAGTACTTC. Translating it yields CATSRDRGSEQYF.

CDR3 loop: CASSQQGTSTGANVLTF. CDR3 sequence (DNA): TGCGCCAGCAGCCAACAGGGGACATCAACCGGGGCCAACGTCCTGACTTTC. The genes are TRBV4-3 and TRBJ2-6, with D possibly TRBD1 on 6 matching bases. The CDR3 sequence is 17 residues long. The V end lost 2 bases, the J end lost 4 bases, and 15 bases lay between the germline ends. CDR1 is LGHNA, CDR2 YSLEER, per germline.

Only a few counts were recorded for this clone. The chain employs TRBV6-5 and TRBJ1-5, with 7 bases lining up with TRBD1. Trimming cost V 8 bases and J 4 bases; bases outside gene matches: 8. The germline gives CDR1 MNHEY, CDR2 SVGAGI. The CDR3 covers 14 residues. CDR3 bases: TGTGCCAGCCGTCCAGGGGGACCGAATCAGCCCCAGCATTTT. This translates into CASRPGGPNQPQHF.